The 27 T cell receptor beta chains below were found in one sample sequenced in a study of CD8+ T cells in alopecia areata. Investigators isolated RNA and reverse transcribed it into cDNA to act as the sequencing template. Here immunoSEQ multiplex PCR was the method, and the copy in TCRdb shows in-frame clones only, minus some. This table holds around 150,000 clones, under 70% found once. The sample's treatment: oral pan-JAK inhibitor, 5-10 mg twice daily. The starting material was CD4+ T cells sorted from blood, obtained at week 4, from a patient treated with tofacitinib. These receptors originate from a human donor with alopecia areata.

This chain links TRBV5-6 with TRBJ2-1; TRBD1 aligns across 8 bases. The CDR3 spans 15 residues. After removal of 5 bases from V and 5 bases from J, the junction contained 9 bases not matched to a gene. Per the germline V gene, CDR1 is SGHDT and CDR2 is YYEEEE. CDR3 protein: CASRPTGTGNNEQFF. The CDR3 DNA reads TGTGCCAGCAGACCGACCGGGACAGGCAACAATGAGCAGTTCTTC.

The chain carries TRBV7-9 and TRBJ2-5, with TRBD2 identical over 10 bases. The germline CDR1 and CDR2 sequences are SEHNR and FQNEAQ (reference sequence). With V trimmed by 2 bases and J by 3 bases, 3 bases remained unmatched. The CDR3 runs to 15 residues. CDR3 protein: CASSLLAGEEETQYF. CDR3 DNA sequence: TGTGCCAGCAGCTTACTAGCGGGGGAGGAAGAGACCCAGTACTTC.

A single count supports this clone. This chain uses TRBV6-5 with TRBJ1-1, with 7 bases identical to TRBD1. CDR1 is MNHEY and CDR2 is SVGAGI in the germline V gene. The CDR3 is made up of 14 amino acids. V lost 2 bases to trimming and J lost 3 bases; unmatched junction nucleotides: 3. The CDR3: CASSYIQGYTEAFF. The CDR3 coding sequence is TGTGCCAGCAGTTACATACAGGGGTACACTGAAGCTTTCTTT.

Only one count was recorded for this clone. The rearrangement links TRBV10-3 to TRBJ2-3; tentative D call: TRBD2 (5 bases). Germline V gene sequence: CDR1 ENHRY, CDR2 SYGVKD. Trimming shortened V by 3 bases and J by 1 base, and 17 bases separated the two germline ends. CDR3 length equals 17 residues. The CDR3 DNA is TGTGCCATCAGTGAAGGTCGGACCGCGGAGGGCACAGATACGCAGTATTTT. It codes for CAISEGRTAEGTDTQYF.

This chain's CDR3 is CASSPRGGMDGYTF. CDR3 DNA sequence: TGTGCCAGCAGCCCTCGTGGGGGGATGGATGGCTACACCTTC. The chain links TRBV6-6 to TRBJ1-2; TRBD1 might be the D (5 bases). CDR1 is MNHNY, CDR2 SVGAGI, per germline (reference sequence). Deletions cut 6 bases from V and 6 bases from J, with 17 bases between. The CDR3 runs 14 residues.

The J gene is TRBJ1-6, the V gene TRBV2; D is uncertain. Trimming took off 4 bases at V and 6 bases at J, with 10 bases between the two ends. Looked up from germline, CDR1 is SNHLY and CDR2 is FYNNEI. This CDR3 region has 14 residues. For the CDR3, the DNA is TGTGCCAGCAGTGGGGAGGCTGTTAATTCACCCCTCCACTTT. Translating it yields CASSGEAVNSPLHF.

The chain employs TRBV27 and TRBJ1-5; possibly TRBD1 for D (5 bases). The CDR3 totals 14 residues. Per germline, CDR1 MNHEY and CDR2 SMNVEV (reference sequence). V gave up 2 bases and J gave up 2 bases, with 7 bases separating them. CDR3 residues: CASSLGGGNQPQHF. CDR3 coding DNA: TGTGCCAGCAGTTTAGGAGGGGGCAATCAGCCCCAGCATTTT.

The V gene is TRBV30, the J gene TRBJ1-2, with D possibly TRBD1 on 6 matching bases. The CDR3 is 13 amino acids. Germline V gene sequence: CDR1 GTSNPN, CDR2 SVGIG (reference sequence). The ends were cut back, 5 bases at V and 7 bases at J, with 17 bases in the middle. The CDR3 sequence is CAWDRDNPSGYTF. The CDR3 DNA sequence: TGTGCCTGGGACCGGGACAACCCATCTGGCTACACCTTC.

The V gene is TRBV11-2, the J gene TRBJ2-1, with a tentative D call TRBD2 (6 bases). The V end was cut by 5 bases, the J end by 9 bases, with 14 bases between. The CDR3 runs to 13 residues. The germline V gene has CDR1 SGHAT and CDR2 FQNNGV. The CDR3 nucleotides are TGTGCCAGCAGCCCCGGGCTAGCGACTGAGCAGTTCTTC. Its protein product is CASSPGLATEQFF.

This clone has a handful of counts. This chain joins TRBV30 and TRBJ1-5; tentatively, D is TRBD1 (5 bases). The CDR3 has 16 residues. The V end was cut by 1 base, the J end by 2 bases, with 15 bases between. The V gene's germline CDR1 is GTSNPN and CDR2 SVGIG (reference sequence). The CDR3 loop reads CAWSGGVTGGNQPQHF. The CDR3 DNA reads as TGTGCCTGGAGTGGAGGGGTGACGGGAGGCAATCAGCCCCAGCATTTT.

The chain carries TRBV19 and TRBJ2-3, with 7 bases identical to TRBD1. This CDR3 region has 13 residues. Germline V gene sequence: CDR1 LNHDA, CDR2 SQIVND (reference sequence). The junction had 5 bases not matched to a gene; V was cut back by 9 bases and J by 2 bases. CDR3 sequence reads: CARTGQLTDTQYF. DNA for the CDR3: TGTGCCAGAACGGGACAGCTCACAGATACGCAGTATTTT.

The chain has TRBV7-9 and TRBJ1-2; D not certain. The germline V gene encodes CDR1 SEHNR and CDR2 FQNEAQ (reference sequence). There are 13 residues in the CDR3. V shed 3 bases and J shed 8 bases, with 13 bases lying between them. This CDR3 is CASSFARALGYTF. CDR3 coding DNA: TGTGCCAGCAGCTTCGCCCGGGCGCTCGGCTACACCTTC.

The genes are TRBV29-1 and TRBJ1-5, with unresolved D. Trimming took off 5 bases at V and 2 bases at J, with 7 bases between the two ends. Germline CDR1 SQVTM, CDR2 ANQGSEA. The length of the CDR3 is 12 residues. Written as DNA, the CDR3 is TGCAGCGTTAGCTCGGGCAATCAGCCCCAGCATTTT. This codes for CSVSSGNQPQHF. Full variable domain (rest looked up from reference TRBV29-1 and TRBJ1-5): SAVISQKPSRDICQRGTSLTIQCQVDSQVTMMFWYRQQPGQSLTLIATANQGSEATYESGFVIDKFPISRPNLTFSTLTVSNMSPEDSSIYLCSVSSGNQPQHFGDGTRLSIL.

The chain combines TRBV15 with TRBJ2-4; perhaps TRBD2 as D (5 bases). Germline CDR1 is LNHNV and CDR2 is YYDKDF (reference sequence). The ends were cut back, 0 bases at V and 1 base at J, with 25 bases in the middle. The CDR3 extends over 21 amino acids. The CDR3 DNA is TGTGCCACCAGCAGAGATCAAGCCCCGGGCGTCGGGGTTGCGGCCAAAAACATTCAGTACTTC. Translated, it gives CATSRDQAPGVGVAAKNIQYF. The whole variable domain, remainder taken from reference TRBV15 and TRBJ2-4, is DAMVIQNPRYQVTQFGKPVTLSCSQTLNHNVMYWYQQKSSQAPKLLFHYYDKDFNNEADTPDNFQSRRPNTSFCFLDIRSPGLGDTAMYLCATSRDQAPGVGVAAKNIQYFGAGTRLSVL.

This clone was counted once. This chain uses TRBV9 with TRBJ2-1; D is ambiguous. Germline CDR1 and CDR2: SGDLS and YYNGEE. V was clipped by 3 bases and J by 0 bases, with 7 bases between them. This CDR3 is 14 amino acids long. CDR3 loop: CASSAISSYNEQFF. CDR3 DNA: TGTGCCAGCAGCGCTATAAGCTCCTACAATGAGCAGTTCTTC.

The chain couples TRBV25-1 to TRBJ1-5, with 7 bases that match TRBD1. The germline gives CDR1 MGHDK, CDR2 SYGVNS. V shed 6 bases, J shed 9 bases, and the junction held 11 bases outside the gene matches. CDR3 length: 14 amino acids. CDR3: CASSATGVGWPQHF. The CDR3 region has the DNA TGTGCCAGCAGCGCAACAGGGGTCGGCTGGCCCCAGCATTTT.

This clone was found a few times. The chain employs TRBV19 and TRBJ2-3, with a tentative D call TRBD1 (5 bases). The CDR3 totals 16 residues. The germline V gene has CDR1 LNHDA and CDR2 SQIVND (reference sequence). With 4 bases removed from V and 5 bases from J, the gap between germline ends came to 19 bases. The CDR3 loop is CASSSYERQGRDTQYF. CDR3 coding DNA: TGTGCCAGTAGTAGTTACGAAAGGCAGGGAAGAGATACGCAGTATTTT.

CDR3 loop: CAMERRVGAFF. The CDR3 DNA reads as TGTGCCATGGAGAGGAGGGTGGGAGCTTTCTTT. The V gene is TRBV30, the J gene TRBJ1-1; D gene ambiguous. V was cut by 8 bases and J by 10 bases, with 17 bases left in between. CDR1 GTSNPN and CDR2 SVGIG come from the germline V gene (reference sequence). The CDR3 has 11 residues.

Only a few counts were recorded for this clone. One end of the junction fails to match germline, which may point to a read error. Here the CDR3 reads CASSPDTSHNEQFF. The CDR3 nucleotides are TGTGCCAGCAGCCCGGACACCTCCCACAATGAGCAGTTCTTC. The gene calls are TRBV7-2 and TRBJ2-1, with D maybe TRBD1 (5 bases). Germline-derived CDR1 and CDR2 are SGHTA and FQGNSA. The CDR3 runs 14 residues.

The CDR3 sequence is CASSVRTGRTEAFF. The CDR3 DNA follows: TGTGCCAGCAGTGTAAGGACAGGGAGAACTGAAGCTTTCTTT. The genes are TRBV2 and TRBJ1-1; 8 positions match TRBD1. In germline, CDR1 is SNHLY, CDR2 FYNNEI. The CDR3 has 14 residues. V gave up 4 bases and J gave up 5 bases; unmatched junction bases: 6.

This clone was counted only a few times. J is TRBJ2-7 and V is TRBV29-1; D call uncertain. CDR1 is SQVTM, CDR2 ANQGSEA, per germline. With 4 bases removed from V and 7 bases from J, the gap between germline ends came to 20 bases. This CDR3 is built from 14 residues. The CDR3 DNA sequence: TGCAGCGTTGGCCGTCTTCAGGCAAGTGGGGAGCAGTACTTC. Amino acid sequence: CSVGRLQASGEQYF.

CDR3 DNA: TGTGCCTGGAGTAAACAGGGAGGCCAGCCCCAGCATTTT. Translating it yields CAWSKQGGQPQHF. The chain employs TRBV30 and TRBJ1-5; possible D gene TRBD1, 6 bases. Trimming shortened V by 2 bases and J by 7 bases, and 12 bases separated the two germline ends. The germline CDR1 and CDR2 sequences are GTSNPN and SVGIG (reference sequence). This CDR3 has 13 amino acids.

The rearrangement uses TRBV30 and TRBJ2-7; D tentatively fits TRBD1 or TRBD2 (5 bases each). The CDR3 contains 14 residues. Trimming pared 2 bases from V and 6 bases from J, leaving 17 bases between. Germline CDR1 and CDR2: GTSNPN and SVGIG (reference sequence). The CDR3 region is CAWSRWQGAIEQYF. DNA of the CDR3: TGTGCCTGGAGTCGGTGGCAGGGAGCAATCGAGCAGTACTTC.

The genes are TRBV4-3 and TRBJ2-3; 10 nucleotides align to TRBD1. This CDR3 has 15 residues. V shed 2 bases and J 3 bases; nucleotides not matched to a gene: 2. CDR1 and CDR2 from the germline V gene are LGHNA and YSLEER. CDR3 sequence reads: CASSQSGQGTDTQYF. CDR3 DNA sequence: TGCGCCAGCAGCCAATCGGGACAGGGGACAGATACGCAGTATTTT.

This sequence joins TRBV7-2 and TRBJ2-5, with TRBD2 identical over 14 bases. Looked up from germline, CDR1 is SGHTA and CDR2 is FQGNSA. J was trimmed by 1 base and V by 2 bases; bases with no gene match: 9. The CDR3 runs 19 residues. Written as DNA, the CDR3 is TGTGCCAGCAGCTTAACAAGACTAGCGGGGGGGTCAATCCAAGAGACCCAGTACTTC. Residues: CASSLTRLAGGSIQETQYF. The full variable domain, completed using reference TRBV7-2 and TRBJ2-5, is GAGVSQSPSNKVTEKGKDVELRCDPISGHTALYWYRQSLGQGLEFLIYFQGNSAPDKSGLPSDRFSAERTGGSVSTLTIQRTQQEDSAVYLCASSLTRLAGGSIQETQYFGPGTRLLVL.

The chain is built from TRBV29-1 and TRBJ2-1; no firm D call. This CDR3 has 14 amino acids. Germline lookup yields CDR1 SQVTM and CDR2 ANQGSEA. The V gene lost 7 bases and the J gene lost 2 bases, with 15 bases spanning the gap. The CDR3 here is CSGRNLAPYNEQFF. The CDR3 DNA reads as TGCAGCGGCAGGAACCTCGCCCCCTACAATGAGCAGTTCTTC.

This sequence joins TRBV29-1 and TRBJ2-1; either TRBD1 or TRBD2 may supply D (5 bases each). Between the trimmed V and J ends, which lost 4 bases and 8 bases, there was a span of 9 bases. CDR3 length equals 11 residues. Germline CDR1 reads SQVTM; CDR2 reads ANQGSEA. As DNA, the CDR3 is TGCAGCGTTGCCAGGGACCATGAGCAGTTCTTC. The encoded protein is CSVARDHEQFF.